The T cell receptor beta chain described here comes from a study of blood T cell repertoires in COVID-19 (dated by TCRdb to the early 2020s). Looking at the study overall: Collaborator samples came from the United States, Italy and Spain and covered acute and convalescent phases of COVID-19. The prospective study material was composed of cDNA or gDNA derived from T cells, B-cell-depleted T cells, or PBMCs. The dataset comprised deeply sampled blood TCRbeta repertoires from subjects exposed to, actively infected with, or recovered from COVID-19. The repertoires were released in a freely available public database intended as a resource for research on the immune response to SARS-CoV-2. The samples were drawn from two sources: the first 160 participants of the ongoing ImmuneRACE study, and fewer than 1,500 subjects contributed by 6 global collaborators. Nearly every sample came with metadata listing a de-identified subject ID, COVID-19 status, age in years and sex. Where available, HLA class I and class II types were obtained from metadata supplied by the sample provider rather than from assay-based typing.

TCRbeta CDR3 regions were amplified from genomic DNA using the immunoSEQ Assay, a bias-controlled multiplex PCR. Per the source publication's procedure: The number of nucleated cells in each sample was estimated from the amplification of reference gene primers within the assay. Sequence reads were collapsed and filtered to measure the absolute abundance of every unique TCRbeta CDR3 rearrangement. For each sample, productive Simpson clonality was calculated as the square root of Simpson's diversity index over productive rearrangements. What TCRdb holds here is the immuneACCESS table cut down to in-frame rearrangements. Part of the clones is not present; checked against another copy, under half of the missing clones reflect an unresolved V gene, and the others are unexplained. V and J calls and clone size come straight from that table; D and trimming were deduced from the DNA. The sample table contains about 300,000 clones; only one count was recorded for 80% to 90% of them. 1.2% of the sample is in the top ten clones.

Points on this clone: Which antigen it targets is not known. Base qualities are not recorded, but no much larger clone differs from it by a single base.

Collaborating institutions collected whole blood in K2EDTA tubes following their own protocols. For TCRbeta analysis, collaborators shipped samples as frozen whole blood, isolated PBMCs, or DNA extracted from either of those sample types. The germline V gene (reference sequence) provides CDR1 LNHNV and CDR2 YYDKDF. V is clipped by 1 base and J by 4 bases, and the sequence between their germline boundaries is 10 bases long. The CDR3 runs 14 residues from the cysteine to the phenylalanine. The DNA shown is the 42-base CDR3, in frame from base 1. Summary of the overall study and its limitations: Clinical and demographic metadata were provided uncurated, with the amount varying by source and participant.

The chain is encoded by TRBV15 joined to TRBJ1-1; no D gene can be assigned with confidence. The clonotype originates from a woman aged 50 to 60 with acute or convalescent COVID-19. The material sequenced was peripheral blood. The CDR3 protein is CATSRVAGGTEAFF. The DNA is TGTGCCACCAGCAGAGTGGCAGGAGGCACTGAAGCTTTCTTT.